The 29 T cell receptor beta chains in this list originate from one sample, sequenced in a study of blood T cell repertoires in COVID-19 (dated by TCRdb to 2018 to 2020). The protocol used for the library was the immunoSEQ multiplex PCR assay. TCRdb took over this immuneACCESS table, retaining in-frame rearrangements with V and J assigned. Such tables are incomplete; in checked studies, under half of the missing clones stem from an unresolved V gene, and the remainder is unexplained. This sample has about 360,000 clones in its table, and approximately 89% of those were observed once. 1% to 1.5% of the sample goes to the ten largest clones. The sample taken for sequencing was PBMCs or T cells enriched from blood (not recorded which). These receptors came from a man aged 25-45 years who had recovered from COVID-19.

V gene TRBV5-4 combines with J gene TRBJ1-4; D is possibly TRBD1 (6 bases). Germline CDR1 reads SGHNT; CDR2 reads YYREEE (reference sequence). The CDR3 loop spans 16 amino acids. V was shortened by 5 bases and J by 7 bases, with 21 bases between the two germline ends. CDR3 protein: CASSSPEQGLREKLFF. DNA for the CDR3: TGTGCCAGCAGTTCGCCTGAACAGGGCTTACGTGAAAAACTGTTTTTT.

This sequence joins TRBV2 and TRBJ2-3; TRBD2 agrees at 7 bases. Germline CDR1 SNHLY, CDR2 FYNNEI. V lost 5 bases and J lost 3; bases outside the gene matches: 5. This CDR3 has 14 amino acids. CDR3 nucleotides: TGTGCCAGCAGTTTGCTAGCGGCTACAGATACGCAGTATTTT. This codes for CASSLLAATDTQYF.

This chain uses TRBV25-1 with TRBJ1-2; 8 bases are shared with TRBD1. Losses at the gene ends were 1 base for V and 0 bases for J; bases not matched to a gene: 4. CDR1 and CDR2 from the germline V gene are MGHDK and SYGVNS. The CDR3 sequence is 16 residues long. The CDR3 region has the DNA TGTGCCAGCAGTGAATTCTCAGGGGGCGCTAACTATGGCTACACCTTC. Protein sequence: CASSEFSGGANYGYTF.

The rearrangement joins TRBV2 to TRBJ2-1; possibly TRBD2 for D (7 bases). Germline V gene data show CDR1 as SNHLY and CDR2 as FYNNEI. The CDR3 spans 17 residues. V lost 0 bases to trimming and J lost 4 bases, with 16 bases between them. CDR3 in amino acids: CASSEALLGGQYNEQFF. The CDR3 bases are TGTGCCAGCAGTGAAGCGCTTCTGGGGGGGCAGTACAATGAGCAGTTCTTC.

V is TRBV4-2 and J is TRBJ2-4; 10 bases agree with TRBD2. The CDR3 covers 17 residues. Germline V gene data show CDR1 as LGHNA and CDR2 as YNFKEQ. Germline trimming cut 3 bases from V and 6 bases from J; bases unmatched to any gene: 11. The chain's CDR3 is CASSQKVVSSGGNIQYF. The CDR3 DNA sequence: TGTGCCAGCAGCCAGAAAGTGGTTTCTAGCGGGGGAAACATTCAGTACTTC.

This clone was picked up one time. This CDR3 is CAWSGRTDGYTF. The CDR3 coding sequence is TGTGCCTGGAGCGGTCGCACAGATGGCTACACCTTC. J is TRBJ1-2 and V is TRBV30; no clear D. This CDR3 contains 12 residues. Trimming removed 3 bases at V and 6 bases at J, with 11 bases between. The germline gives CDR1 GTSNPN, CDR2 SVGIG (reference sequence).

J is TRBJ2-7 and V is TRBV5-1, with a tentative D call TRBD2 (7 bases). This CDR3 has 15 amino acids. In germline, CDR1 is SGHRS, CDR2 YFSETQ. Deletions cut 2 bases from V and 5 bases from J, with 17 bases between. CDR3 coding DNA: TGCGCCAGCAGCTTCGAACAGGGCGGGAGCCACGAGCAGTACTTC. Translating gives CASSFEQGGSHEQYF.

This clone was observed a handful of times. This sample includes further DNA sequences coding for the same CDR3. The chain uses TRBV5-1 and TRBJ1-5, with D maybe TRBD1 (6 bases). The V gene lost 1 base and the J gene lost 3 bases, with 8 bases spanning the gap. Germline V gene sequence: CDR1 SGHRS, CDR2 YFSETQ. The CDR3 length is 14 residues. CDR3 DNA: TGCGCCAGCAGCTTGACAGGGTCCAATCAGCCCCAGCATTTT. Protein product: CASSLTGSNQPQHF.

This clone was seen a single time. The V call is TRBV5-6, the J call TRBJ2-7; the match to TRBD2 covers 12 bases. CDR1 and CDR2 (germline): SGHDT, YYEEEE. V was clipped by 4 bases and J by 5 bases; unmatched bases: 4. CDR3 size: 14 residues. CDR3 residues: CASSDRTSGDEQYF. The DNA of the CDR3 is TGTGCCAGCAGCGACCGGACTAGCGGGGACGAGCAGTACTTC.

V gene TRBV27 combines with J gene TRBJ1-2, with 7 bases matching TRBD1. The CDR3 runs to 13 residues. The germline gives CDR1 MNHEY, CDR2 SMNVEV (reference sequence). V gave up 11 bases and J gave up 3 bases; unmatched junction bases: 9. The DNA of the CDR3 is TGTGCCGACGGAAGAACAGGGGACTATGGCTACACCTTC. Its translation: CADGRTGDYGYTF.

This chain joins TRBV10-3 and TRBJ2-2; D gene unclear. CDR1 and CDR2 (germline): ENHRY, SYGVKD. This CDR3 comprises 11 residues. Deletions cut 4 bases from V and 7 bases from J, with 4 bases between. The CDR3 loop reads CAISGSGELFF. DNA of the CDR3: TGTGCCATCAGTGGGAGCGGGGAGCTGTTTTTT.

To note about this clone: One end of the junction is discordant with germline, which a read error may explain. The chain links TRBV6-1 to TRBJ1-2, with TRBD1 matching 8 bases. CDR3 length: 16 amino acids. CDR1 is MNHNS, CDR2 SASEGT, per germline. CDR3 in DNA: TGTGCCAGCAGTGTGAAACCTCAGGGGGCTAAATATGGCTACACCTTC. Its translation is CASSVKPQGAKYGYTF.

V is TRBV6-2 or TRBV6-3 and J is TRBJ1-1, with D uncertain. This CDR3 is built from 14 residues. The germline CDR1 and CDR2 sequences are MNHEY and SVGEGT. Trimming took 5 bases from V and 4 from J, leaving 14 bases between them. CDR3 sequence reads: CASSNRVIGTEAFF. The CDR3 coding sequence is TGTGCCAGCAGTAACCGGGTCATCGGCACTGAAGCTTTCTTT.

The chain carries TRBV29-1 and TRBJ2-7; no definite D call. Germline assignment: CDR1 SQVTM and CDR2 ANQGSEA. V lost 2 bases and J lost 0, with 8 bases in between. The CDR3 loop spans 13 amino acids. The CDR3 DNA reads as TGCAGCGTTGAACTAGGCATCTCCTACGAGCAGTACTTC. Protein: CSVELGISYEQYF.

The chain couples TRBV30 to TRBJ2-1, with D tentatively TRBD2 (6 bases). Per the germline V gene, CDR1 is GTSNPN and CDR2 is SVGIG (reference sequence). V lost 0 bases and J 9 bases, leaving 15 bases between the germline ends. CDR3 length equals 14 residues. The CDR3 bases are TGTGCCTGGAGTGTATTGGAGGGGTTCGCTGAGCAGTTCTTC. It encodes CAWSVLEGFAEQFF. Complete variable domain (other parts from reference TRBV30 and TRBJ2-1): SQTIHQWPATLVQPVGSPLSLECTVEGTSNPNLYWYRQAAGRGLQLLFYSVGIGQISSEVPQNLSASRPQDRQFILSSKKLLLSDSGFYLCAWSVLEGFAEQFFGPGTRLTVL.

The rearrangement uses TRBV10-3 and TRBJ2-2, with 13 bases fitting TRBD2. Per the germline V gene, CDR1 is ENHRY and CDR2 is SYGVKD. The CDR3 runs 14 residues. V shed 8 bases, J shed 4 bases, and the junction held 1 base outside the gene matches. The CDR3 reads CAIWTSGSTGELFF. DNA for the CDR3: TGTGCCATCTGGACTAGCGGGAGCACCGGGGAGCTGTTTTTT.

The chain links TRBV30 to TRBJ2-5; D is possibly TRBD1 (6 bases). The CDR3 is 13 amino acids. Per germline, CDR1 GTSNPN and CDR2 SVGIG (reference sequence). Trimming cost V 2 bases and J 1 base, with 8 bases left between them. The CDR3 reads CAWSRGTQETQYF. The DNA of the CDR3 is TGTGCCTGGAGTAGGGGGACCCAAGAGACCCAGTACTTC.

The chain links TRBV6-5 to TRBJ1-1; 7 nucleotides line up with TRBD1. The CDR3 loop spans 15 amino acids. Germline V gene sequence: CDR1 MNHEY, CDR2 SVGAGI. The V and J ends lost 6 bases and 2 bases, in that order; junction bases with no gene match: 9. For the CDR3, the DNA is TGTGCCAGCAGACCCGGACAGGCAGGAAACACTGAAGCTTTCTTT. As protein: CASRPGQAGNTEAFF.

A few counts support this clone. The chain has TRBV2 and TRBJ1-2; the D gene is possibly TRBD1 (6 bases). The CDR3 consists of 14 residues. Germline loops: CDR1 SNHLY, CDR2 FYNNEI. The V gene lost 6 bases and the J gene lost 3 bases, with 14 bases spanning the gap. Here the CDR3 reads CASSEQGFDYGYTF. The CDR3 coding sequence is TGTGCCAGCAGCGAACAGGGTTTCGACTATGGCTACACCTTC.

The genes are TRBV5-4 and TRBJ1-2; no clear D. The CDR3 is 15 residues long. Germline CDR1 SGHNT, CDR2 YYREEE (reference sequence). The V and J ends lost 2 bases and 0 bases respectively, with 11 bases between them. The CDR3 nucleotides read TGTGCCAGCAGCTTTTATACCGGGACTAACTATGGCTACACCTTC. Encoded protein: CASSFYTGTNYGYTF. Together with reference TRBV5-4 and TRBJ1-2, the CDR3 gives the full variable domain: ETGVTQSPTHLIKTRGQQVTLRCSSQSGHNTVSWYQQALGQGPQFIFQYYREEENGRGNFPPRFSGLQFPNYSSELNVNALELDDSALYLCASSFYTGTNYGYTFGSGTRLTVV.

The chain couples TRBV10-3 to TRBJ2-7; 7 nucleotides align to TRBD1. CDR3 length equals 15 residues. Trimming took 0 bases from V and 4 from J; bases not matched to a gene: 6. CDR1 and CDR2 from the germline V gene are ENHRY and SYGVKD. The CDR3 DNA reads TGTGCCATCAGTGAGTCTATGGGACAGATATACGAGCAGTACTTC. This translates into CAISESMGQIYEQYF.

This chain connects TRBV7-9 to TRBJ2-3; D is unresolved. Trimming removed 1 base at V and 4 bases at J, with 9 bases between. Germline loops: CDR1 SEHNR, CDR2 FQNEAQ (reference sequence). The CDR3 extends over 14 amino acids. The CDR3 sequence is CASSLVTWPDTQYF. In DNA form, the CDR3 reads TGTGCCAGCAGCTTAGTGACTTGGCCAGATACGCAGTATTTT. Using reference TRBV7-9 and TRBJ2-3 for the parts outside the CDR3, the full variable domain is DTGVSQNPRHKITKRGQNVTFRCDPISEHNRLYWYRQTLGQGPEFLTYFQNEAQLEKSRLLSDRFSAERPKGSFSTLEIQRTEQGDSAMYLCASSLVTWPDTQYFGPGTRLTVL.

With respect to this clone: At one end, the junction sequence differs from germline, possibly due to a read error. The chain couples TRBV3-1 (or the pseudogene TRBV3-2) to TRBJ2-2, with D possibly TRBD2 on 6 matching bases. Germline-derived CDR1 and CDR2 are LGHDT and YNNKEL (reference sequence). The CDR3 is 13 residues long. In DNA form, the CDR3 reads TGTGCCAGCAGCCAAGATCGGGGCGGGGAGCTGCTTTTT. This gives the protein CASSQDRGGELLF.

This clone occurred a few times. This chain uses TRBV10-3 with TRBJ1-1; unclear D gene. V gave up 0 bases and J gave up 6 bases, with 8 bases separating them. Germline CDR1 ENHRY, CDR2 SYGVKD. The CDR3 is 13 residues long. The CDR3 reads CAISESRVPEAFF. The CDR3 nucleotides are TGTGCCATCAGTGAGTCGAGAGTCCCTGAAGCTTTCTTT.

This clone was seen more than once but under ten times. J is TRBJ1-3 and V is TRBV7-2, with 8 bases matching TRBD1. Trimming took 5 bases from V and 2 from J; bases not matched to a gene: 5. This CDR3 has 15 residues. CDR1 and CDR2 (germline): SGHTA, FQGNSA. The CDR3 spells CASSHDRGTGNTIYF. CDR3 DNA: TGTGCCAGCAGCCATGACAGGGGAACTGGAAACACCATATATTTT. The whole variable domain, remainder taken from reference TRBV7-2 and TRBJ1-3, is GAGVSQSPSNKVTEKGKDVELRCDPISGHTALYWYRQSLGQGLEFLIYFQGNSAPDKSGLPSDRFSAERTGGSVSTLTIQRTQQEDSAVYLCASSHDRGTGNTIYFGEGSWLTVV.

The genes are TRBV7-9 and TRBJ2-1; tentative D call: TRBD2 (7 bases). The CDR3 is made up of 15 amino acids. Trimming took off 5 bases at V and 2 bases at J, with 13 bases between the two ends. From germline, CDR1 is SEHNR and CDR2 FQNEAQ (reference sequence). The DNA of the CDR3 is TGTGCCAGCAGCCCGGGGGCGGGAGCCTACAATGAGCAGTTCTTC. It is translated as CASSPGAGAYNEQFF.

The chain links TRBV2 to TRBJ2-1; D is possibly TRBD2 (6 bases). Trimming cost V 4 bases and J 1 base, with 11 bases left between them. The CDR3 has 15 amino acids. Germline lookup yields CDR1 SNHLY and CDR2 FYNNEI. Here the CDR3 reads CASSAEAGSYNEQFF. The CDR3 DNA reads as TGTGCCAGCAGTGCAGAGGCGGGGTCCTACAATGAGCAGTTCTTC.

The rearrangement links TRBV25-1 to TRBJ2-7, with TRBD1 matching 8 bases. CDR1 MGHDK and CDR2 SYGVNS come from the germline V gene. This CDR3 is built from 14 residues. The V segment lost 5 bases and the J segment 2 bases; nucleotides outside the gene matches: 5. Written as DNA, the CDR3 is TGTGCCAGCAGTCAACAGGGGGGTCCCTACGAGCAGTACTTC. Protein product: CASSQQGGPYEQYF.

The CDR3 DNA follows: TGTGCCAGCAGCTCTCCGGGACAGGGGGCCTACGAGCAGTACTTC. Its translation: CASSSPGQGAYEQYF. V and J are TRBV5-5 and TRBJ2-7; 11 bases fit TRBD1. Looked up from germline, CDR1 is SGHKS and CDR2 is YYEKEE (reference sequence). The CDR3 spans 15 residues. J lost 2 bases, V lost 3 bases, and 4 bases had no gene match. Complete variable domain (other parts from reference TRBV5-5 and TRBJ2-7): DAGVTQSPTHLIKTRGQQVTLRCSPISGHKSVSWYQQVLGQGPQFIFQYYEKEERGRGNFPDRFSARQFPNYSSELNVNALLLGDSALYLCASSSPGQGAYEQYFGPGTRLTVT.